The next 11 T cell receptor beta chains were all read from a single sample in a study of cytomegalovirus exposure and HLA in healthy donors. With 60 Vbeta and 13 Jbeta primers, the PCR was carried out. TCRdb's table, derived via immunoSEQ multiplex PCR, lists solely in-frame clones and lacks some. The sample consists of about 76,000 clones, 72% of them appearing once. Sample: PBMCs. The source is a man between 60 and 75 years old in good health and CMV-seropositive.

The rearrangement uses TRBV6-1 and TRBJ1-5; weak D call: TRBD1 (5 bases). With 6 bases removed from V and 3 bases from J, the gap between germline ends came to 12 bases. The CDR3 is 14 amino acids. The germline gives CDR1 MNHNS, CDR2 SASEGT. Here the CDR3 DNA reads TGTGCCAGCAGACCCCAGGGTGCCAATCAGCCCCAGCATTTT. Translating it yields CASRPQGANQPQHF.

J is TRBJ2-7 and V is TRBV11-2; D may be TRBD1 (6 bases). The CDR3 contains 14 residues. With 0 bases removed from V and 5 bases from J, the gap between germline ends came to 11 bases. Germline assignment: CDR1 SGHAT and CDR2 FQNNGV. The CDR3 DNA reads TGTGCCAGCAGCTTAGAGGCAGGGGCGGACGAGCAGTACTTC. Encoded protein: CASSLEAGADEQYF.

V and J are TRBV6-6 and TRBJ2-1; 9 bases map to TRBD2. CDR3 length: 15 residues. Trimming took 8 bases from V and 4 from J; bases not matched to a gene: 9. Germline V gives CDR1 MNHNY, CDR2 SVGAGI (reference sequence). In DNA, the CDR3 is TGTGCCAGCCGGTTTAGCGGGGGCAAGTACAATGAGCAGTTCTTC. This sequence encodes CASRFSGGKYNEQFF.

This chain links TRBV5-4 with TRBJ2-7; 9 bases match TRBD2. Looked up from germline, CDR1 is SGHNT and CDR2 is YYREEE (reference sequence). This CDR3 comprises 14 residues. The trim removed 2 bases at V and 6 bases at J, leaving 6 bases unmatched. CDR3 DNA: TGTGCCAGCAGCTTTAGCGGGAGTGAGCTCGAGCAGTACTTC. Translation: CASSFSGSELEQYF.

This clone was recorded a few times. The chain joins TRBV5-1 to TRBJ1-1; 8 bases are shared with TRBD1. The CDR3 is made up of 14 amino acids. Trimming at V came to 3 bases and at J to 11 bases, leaving 12 bases not matched to a gene. Germline V gene data show CDR1 as SGHRS and CDR2 as YFSETQ. The CDR3 sequence is CASSSHDRGGRAFF. Here the CDR3 DNA reads TGCGCCAGCAGCTCGCACGACAGGGGCGGACGGGCTTTCTTT. The full variable domain, in which reference TRBV5-1 and TRBJ1-1 provide the parts outside the CDR3, is KAGVTQTPRYLIKTRGQQVTLSCSPISGHRSVSWYQQTPGQGLQFLFEYFSETQRNKGNFPGRFSGRQFSNSRSEMNVSTLELGDSALYLCASSSHDRGGRAFFGQGTRLTVV.

This chain joins TRBV4-1 and TRBJ2-1, with D perhaps TRBD1 (5 bases). Trimming took off 3 bases at V and 10 bases at J, with 7 bases between the two ends. The CDR3 runs to 11 residues. Per germline, CDR1 MGHRA and CDR2 YSYEKL. The CDR3 DNA reads as TGCGCCAGCAGCCAGGGGCCCGAGCAGTTCTTC. Protein product: CASSQGPEQFF.

The J gene is TRBJ1-2, the V gene TRBV5-6, with no clear D. CDR1 is SGHDT and CDR2 is YYEEEE in the germline V gene. The CDR3 runs to 14 residues. V lost 0 bases to trimming and J lost 2 bases, with 8 bases between them. The CDR3 reads CASSLGWPNYGYTF. Written as DNA, the CDR3 is TGTGCCAGCAGCTTGGGGTGGCCCAACTATGGCTACACCTTC.

The chain is built from TRBV7-2 and TRBJ1-1; D is possibly TRBD1 (5 bases). V lost 2 bases, J lost 2 bases, and 6 bases lay in between. There are 13 residues in the CDR3. Germline CDR1 and CDR2: SGHTA and FQGNSA. CDR3 protein: CASSLQGNTEAFF. CDR3 coding DNA: TGTGCCAGCAGCTTACAGGGTAACACTGAAGCTTTCTTT.

V usage is TRBV19 and J usage is TRBJ1-4; the D is unclear. V shed 8 bases and J shed 3 bases, with 10 bases lying between them. CDR3 length: 13 residues. Looked up from germline, CDR1 is LNHDA and CDR2 is SQIVND (reference sequence). CDR3: CASGRRANEKLFF. The CDR3, as DNA: TGTGCCAGTGGAAGACGGGCTAATGAAAAACTGTTTTTT.

This clone showed up just a few times. The V gene is TRBV19, the J gene TRBJ1-5, with D perhaps matching TRBD1 (6 bases). CDR1 is LNHDA, CDR2 SQIVND, per germline (reference sequence). The CDR3 is made up of 14 amino acids. Deletions cut 9 bases from V and 6 bases from J, with 18 bases between. This chain's CDR3 is CASTGTLPSQPQHF. DNA of the CDR3: TGTGCCAGCACCGGGACACTTCCCTCTCAGCCCCAGCATTTT.

V is TRBV7-9 and J is TRBJ2-1; D is unclear. This CDR3 has 14 amino acids. Germline V gene sequence: CDR1 SEHNR, CDR2 FQNEAQ (reference sequence). V lost 5 bases, J lost 5 bases, and 13 bases lay in between. CDR3 loop: CASSPNVADNEQFF. The CDR3 DNA reads TGTGCCAGCAGCCCCAATGTAGCAGACAATGAGCAGTTCTTC. Full variable domain (remainder filled in from reference TRBV7-9 and TRBJ2-1): DTGVSQNPRHKITKRGQNVTFRCDPISEHNRLYWYRQTLGQGPEFLTYFQNEAQLEKSRLLSDRFSAERPKGSFSTLEIQRTEQGDSAMYLCASSPNVADNEQFFGPGTRLTVL.